These T cell receptor beta chains were read from a single sample in a study of human T cells and chemical hapten exposure. MiXCR, run by TCRdb on the RACE reads, gives a single entry per CDR3 protein. The table lists some 96,000 distinct CDR3 sequences, 25% to 35% of them singletons. The starting material was whole blood, obtained in connection with sensitization to the hapten diphenylcyclopropenone (DPC). The receptor source for this set is a man aged 35-49 years with alopecia areata. Some clones in this sample may be carry-over from other donors' samples. CDR3s include the opening cysteine and the closing phenylalanine or tryptophan. A D gene is named only where the DNA matches it firmly. Only part of the rows carry a size: once, few, many, or a class if the clone is expanded.

TRBV29-1	few	TRBJ2-2	TRBD2	TGCAGCGTTAGTCCTAGCGGGATTCGCACCGGGGAGCTGTTTTTT	CSVSPSGIRTGELFF
TRBV10-3	few	TRBJ2-7	NA	TGTGCCATCATGGGAGGACACGGACCTTCCTACGAGCAGTACTTC	CAIMGGHGPSYEQYF
TRBV12-3/TRBV12-4	NA	TRBJ1-6	NA	TGTGCCAGCAGTTTAGTCGGCCGGAATTCACCCCTCCACTTT	CASSLVGRNSPLHF
TRBV25-1	NA	TRBJ2-4	TRBD1	TGTGCCAGCAGTGAATTTGCAGGGGGAAACATTCAGTACTTC	CASSEFAGGNIQYF
TRBV20-1	few	TRBJ2-3	TRBD2	TGCAGTGCTAGACTAGCGGGCACAGATACGCAGTATTTT	CSARLAGTDTQYF
TRBV3-1	NA	TRBJ2-2	NA	TGTGCCAGCAGCCAAGTTTGGGACGGCACCGGGGAGCTGTTTTTT	CASSQVWDGTGELFF
TRBV27	few	TRBJ1-4	NA	TGTGCCAGCAGCTCCCCGGGGGTCGGTGCTCAACTGTTTTTT	CASSSPGVGAQLFF
TRBV19	NA	TRBJ2-1	NA	TGTGCCAGTAGCCCTCTCGGAGCGAGAAGCTCCTACAATGAGCAGTTCTTC	CASSPLGARSSYNEQFF
TRBV12-3/TRBV12-4	few	TRBJ2-5	TRBD2	TGTGCCAGCGGAATCGGGGGGGTGACCCAGTACTTC	CASGIGGVTQYF
TRBV7-7	NA	TRBJ1-1	NA	TGTGCCAGCAGCCCCTTGAACGCTGAAGCTTTCTTT	CASSPLNAEAFF
TRBV20-1	few	TRBJ2-7	NA	TGCAGTGCTAGATCATTAGCGGAGTACGAGCAGTACTTC	CSARSLAEYEQYF
TRBV18	many	TRBJ2-3	NA	TGTGCCAGCTCACTAACGGATACGGGCCAAAAAACAGATACGCAGTATTTT	CASSLTDTGQKTDTQYF
TRBV9	NA	TRBJ2-7	NA	TGTGCCAGCAGCGATGGGGTGGGTTGGCGGCAGTACTTC	CASSDGVGWRQYF